The clone carrying this T cell receptor beta chain was seen ten or more times. The sample belongs to a study of T cells in Graves' hyperthyroidism and ophthalmopathy. Amplification targeted TCR beta CDR3 regions from RNA transcripts. The HTBI primer set was used in a first-round RT-PCR of the TCR CDR3. TCRdb re-analysed the multiplex PCR reads in MiXCR, keeping a single row per CDR3 protein. The sample has 500,000 to 800,000 distinct CDR3 sequences; 45% are singletons. Sample: peripheral blood or thyroid tissue (not recorded which). The receptor's source is an adult man with Graves' disease, either hyperthyroidism or ophthalmopathy (not recorded which).

In DNA form, the CDR3 reads TGTGCCAGTAGTATAGCGGGTGCCAATCAGCCCCAGCATTTT. Translated, it gives CASSIAGANQPQHF. V and J are TRBV19 and TRBJ1-5; D ambiguous. Trimming pared 1 base from V and 3 bases from J, leaving 7 bases between. Per the germline V gene, CDR1 is LNHDA and CDR2 is SQIVND (reference sequence). The length of the CDR3 is 14 residues.